A selection of T cell receptor beta chains follows, all from one sample in a study of T cells in Graves' hyperthyroidism and ophthalmopathy. TCRdb redid the calling of the multiplex PCR reads with MiXCR, one entry per CDR3 protein. The sample has 450,000 to 600,000 distinct CDR3 sequences, approximately 20% seen once. The sequenced sample consisted of blood. These receptors came from a man between 40 and 49 years old with Graves' ophthalmopathy. Each CDR3 is given with its conserved first and last residue. The order of the fields is D gene, CDR3 length, clone size, J gene, V gene, CDR3 protein, CDR3 DNA. D genes are given only for firm matches. Only part of the rows carry a size: once, few, many, or a class if the clone is expanded.

d_gene: -
len: 16
abundance: -
j_gene: TRBJ1-3
v_gene: TRBV4-1
CDR3aa: CASSQLGAYSGNTIYF
CDR3nt: TGCGCCAGCAGCCAACTCGGGGCTTACTCTGGAAACACCATATATTTT

d_gene: -
len: 18
abundance: -
j_gene: TRBJ2-5
v_gene: TRBV5-4
CDR3aa: CASSSGLGLASGQETQYF
CDR3nt: TGTGCCAGCAGCTCTGGTCTCGGGCTTGCGTCCGGCCAAGAGACCCAGTACTTC

d_gene: -
len: 10
abundance: many
j_gene: TRBJ2-3
v_gene: TRBV27
CDR3aa: CASRGNTQYF
CDR3nt: TGTGCCAGCAGGGGCAATACGCAGTATTTT

d_gene: -
len: 12
abundance: few
j_gene: TRBJ2-7
v_gene: TRBV30
CDR3aa: CAWSDGIYEQYF
CDR3nt: TGTGCCTGGAGTGACGGGATCTACGAGCAGTACTTC

d_gene: -
len: 15
abundance: many
j_gene: TRBJ1-1
v_gene: TRBV3-1
CDR3aa: CASSQYGTFRTEAFF
CDR3nt: TGTGCCAGCAGCCAATACGGGACATTTAGAACTGAAGCTTTCTTT

d_gene: TRBD1
len: 15
abundance: -
j_gene: TRBJ1-3
v_gene: TRBV6-1
CDR3aa: CASSLDRAKGNTIYF
CDR3nt: TGTGCCAGCAGCCTTGACAGGGCTAAAGGAAACACCATATATTTT

d_gene: TRBD1
len: 16
abundance: few
j_gene: TRBJ2-1
v_gene: TRBV6-2/TRBV6-3
CDR3aa: CASRPTRAGGYNEQFF
CDR3nt: TGTGCCAGCAGACCCACGAGGGCAGGGGGCTACAATGAGCAGTTCTTC

d_gene: TRBD2
len: 15
abundance: many
j_gene: TRBJ2-1
v_gene: TRBV27
CDR3aa: CASRPGLAGVNEQFF
CDR3nt: TGTGCCAGCAGGCCGGGACTAGCGGGAGTCAATGAGCAGTTCTTC

d_gene: -
len: 13
abundance: many
j_gene: TRBJ2-3
v_gene: TRBV5-5
CDR3aa: CASSGYITDTQYF
CDR3nt: TGTGCCTCGTCGGGGTACATCACAGATACGCAGTATTTT

d_gene: -
len: 14
abundance: few
j_gene: TRBJ2-1
v_gene: TRBV19
CDR3aa: CASSLKGVRDEQFF
CDR3nt: TGTGCCAGTAGTCTCAAGGGGGTTCGAGATGAGCAGTTCTTC

d_gene: TRBD1
len: 15
abundance: few
j_gene: TRBJ2-2
v_gene: TRBV7-7
CDR3aa: CASSNRQGGTGELFF
CDR3nt: TGTGCTAGCAGCAATCGACAGGGTGGCACCGGGGAGCTGTTTTTT

d_gene: -
len: 14
abundance: -
j_gene: TRBJ1-1
v_gene: TRBV19
CDR3aa: CASSIGRLNTEAFF
CDR3nt: TGTGCCAGTAGTATAGGACGGTTGAACACTGAAGCTTTCTTT